This T cell receptor (beta chain) appears in the sequencing data of a study of cytomegalovirus exposure and HLA in healthy donors. The wider study: As released early, the data held about 85 million unique TCRs from HLA-typed donors. Study-wide results and limits: Some 150 TCR beta chains were listed as cytomegalovirus-associated. Analyzed later, most CMV-associated TCR beta chains appeared HLA-restricted. A previous analysis found most TCR beta V segments productive roughly 87% or roughly 30% of the time.

Regarding this clone: Antigen specificity is unknown. Other DNA variants within this sample encode the same CDR3.

CDR3 size: 15 residues. CDR1 is SGHNT and CDR2 is YYREEE in the germline V gene (reference sequence). V dropped 5 bases and J dropped 4; count of bases not matched to a gene: 8. This PCR relied on a set of 60 Vbeta primers and 13 Jbeta primers. TCRdb keeps only in-frame clones here, not all; method: immunoSEQ multiplex PCR. The table has 95,000 to 150,000 clones, approximately 84% seen once. The chain links TRBV5-4 to TRBJ2-2, with 7 bases matching TRBD2. Sequencing used PBMCs. This receptor was taken from a man between 45 and 60 years old in good health and CMV-seronegative. The CDR3 reads CASSSGTTRTGELFF. The CDR3 region has the DNA TGTGCCAGCAGTTCCGGGACTACACGCACCGGGGAGCTGTTTTTT.